The clone carrying this T cell receptor beta chain was counted a single time. Antigen specificity is unknown. The data stem from a study of chemoradiotherapy in HPV16-positive cancers. Findings of the study overall: Better recurrence-free survival went with HPV-responsive T-cell expansion in HPV16-positive patients. Candidate HPV-specific clones and E7-related TCR motifs grew in tumor during treatment.

Repeated repertoire sampling spanned the course of chemoradiotherapy. Some clones are missing from TCRdb's copy, which holds only in-frame ones; the method was immunoSEQ multiplex PCR. The sample includes some 24,000 clones, roughly 95% seen only once; the top ten take over 2.5%. This CDR3 region has 12 residues. With 5 bases removed from V and 0 bases from J, the gap between germline ends came to 5 bases. Germline lookup yields CDR1 SGHNT and CDR2 YYREEE (reference sequence). Sample acquisition took place from a patient who underwent chemoradiotherapy. The clonotype was recovered from a human donor with HPV-associated anogenital cancer. The chain combines TRBV5-4 with TRBJ1-1; no firm D call. CDR3: CASSSVNTEAFF. CDR3 sequence (DNA): TGTGCCAGCAGTTCGGTGAACACTGAAGCTTTCTTT.